This TCR beta chain was found in a study of T-cell reconstitution after alpha-beta-depleted transplantation in children. This clonotype came up many times. Preparation of the TCRbeta library used unique molecular identifiers. TCRdb independently ran MiXCR on the PCR reads; one entry per CDR3 protein. The table has nearly 350,000 distinct CDR3 sequences, around 15% seen once. This TCR was sampled from a male patient between 2 and 15 years old who had a stem cell transplant for acute lymphoblastic leukemia, so the T cells may come from the graft donor. The input for sequencing was PBMCs, mostly from graft donor cells, taken 360 days after TCRalphabeta/CD19-depleted stem cell transplant.

CDR3 loop: CASSSMGAIYEQYF. In nucleotides, the CDR3 is TGTGCCAGCAGCTCTATGGGGGCGATCTACGAGCAGTACTTC. This chain uses TRBV7-9 with TRBJ2-7; tentative D call: TRBD1 (6 bases). The germline CDR1 and CDR2 sequences are SEHNR and FQNEAQ (reference sequence). The CDR3 loop spans 14 amino acids. Trimming removed 4 bases from V and 3 bases from J, with 13 bases in between. The entire variable domain, with the rest obtained from reference TRBV7-9 and TRBJ2-7, is as follows: DTGVSQNPRHKITKRGQNVTFRCDPISEHNRLYWYRQTLGQGPEFLTYFQNEAQLEKSRLLSDRFSAERPKGSFSTLEIQRTEQGDSAMYLCASSSMGAIYEQYFGPGTRLTVT.